These T cell receptor beta chains were read from a single sample in a study of T cell clonotyping in hematopoietic cell transplantation. Profiling relied on immunoSEQ multiplex PCR, and the TCRdb table lists in-frame clones only, not all of them. Counted here are 26,000 or so clones, around 82% occurring once; the ten biggest clones make up around 1.8%. The sequenced sample was peripheral blood mononuclear cells, obtained before stem cell transplant. These receptors were obtained from a man aged 40-49 years with acute myeloid leukemia. Some clones in this sample may be carry-over from other donors' samples. CDR3s leave out the opening cysteine and the closing phenylalanine or tryptophan. The order of the fields is V gene, CDR3 protein.

>TRBV19
ASSIAYGPSYGYT
>TRBV5-6
ASSIWGQGVQPQH
>TRBV5-6
ASSSIPSRGSYNEQF
>TRBV6-1
ASSEGWSGNTIY
>TRBV4-1
ASSQDPGQRGHQPQH
>TRBV6-5
ASSYSGVSSYNEQF
>TRBV10-1
ASKWQGAPPSNQPQH
>TRBV19
ASSIQDTYEQY
>TRBV2
ASSQGEDTQY
>TRBV7-8
ASRANGALGFGSNQPQH
>TRBV6-1
ASSDLAGEGGTEQF
>TRBV5-6
ASSLSGGQGGINGYT
>TRBV28
ASSTNGTR
>TRBV6-1
ASSRGPSEIAGYT
>TRBV28
ASSLGGGTEAF
>TRBV11-3
ASSFQGRNEQF
>TRBV2
ASSGRSWGTLAKNIQY
>TRBV5-6
ASSFPSGSTDTQY
>TRBV28
ASSTPGGNYGYT
>TRBV9
ASSVAPGQGNPEAF
>TRBV27
ASSARANTEAF
>TRBV9
ASSVGIASSYEQY
>TRBV14
ASSQDWGRMDLSGNTIY
>TRBV11-2
ASSSQGARGNTIY
>TRBV7-9
ASSLRRETQY
>TRBV27
ASSFQETQY
>TRBV19
ASSIVGGVRAF
>TRBV27
ASSPQGDGGYT
>TRBV7-6
ASSPLTGTATDTQY
>TRBV7-6
ASSLAARTNTEAF
>TRBV11-2
ASTSWNRENGYT
>TRBV7-8
ASSGGIMYEQY
>TRBV27
ASSRQGAAGNTIY
>TRBV4-2
ASSQEVGGGGASKNIQY
>TRBV5-6
ASSQDRNYGYT
>TRBV29-1
SATGTGDSTDTQY